The entry below describes one TCR beta chain. The antigen remains unidentified. Sequenced by immunoSEQ multiplex PCR; TCRdb stores in-frame clones only, minus some. The sample comprises around 94,000 clones, 84% of which are singletons, and approximately 15% rests with the top ten. This entry is derived from a study of T cell responses to AZD1222 COVID-19 vaccine. Study results and limitations: Spike was spanned by vaccine-associated CD4 TCRs, with dominance at 160-218 and 743-854. Per reports, nearly half of all spike-specific TCRs target regions that are unmutated in variants. Possibly, clonal diversity was underestimated; donors were largely white British and included more females.

The germline V gene encodes CDR1 SGHNT and CDR2 YENEEA. The CDR3 is 13 residues long. Trimming took 5 bases from V and 0 from J, leaving 2 bases between them. The material was peripheral blood, obtained on day 0 of AZD1222 vaccination. J is TRBJ2-6 and V is TRBV11-3; no clear D. The TCR comes from an adult in good health. CDR3 sequence: CASSISGANVLTF. CDR3 bases: TGTGCCAGCAGCATCTCTGGGGCCAACGTCCTGACTTTC.